This TCR beta chain was identified in a study of Ad26.COV2.S vaccination and SARS-CoV-2 variants. Overall study: The authors gave Ad26.COV2.S intramuscularly, either once or twice 56 days apart. Notes on the study in general: Estimates derived from TCR breadth and depth analyses may have underestimated total T cell responses.

The data were produced by immunoSEQ multiplex PCR, yet TCRdb's version contains in-frame clones alone and is incomplete. This repertoire shows roughly 700,000 clones, 89% found once; its top ten account for nearly 1.5%. Regarding this clone: Its specificity is unknown.

The treatment: around 19 received Ad26.COV2.S at low or high dose, single or two shots; several received placebo; per-sample allocation not given. After the first vaccine or placebo injection, samples were drawn on day 63. It was an adult aged 18-55 years in Boston who was the donor. V was cut by 4 bases and J by 9 bases, with 16 bases left in between. CDR1 and CDR2 (germline): ENHRY, SYGVKD. The CDR3 has 14 amino acids. Sample: peripheral blood, taken in a trial of Ad26.COV2.S vaccine versus placebo. The sequence was obtained from a person aged 18 to 59 who received the Ad26.COV2.S COVID-19 vaccine or a placebo. The chain links TRBV10-3 to TRBJ2-1, with D maybe TRBD2 (5 bases). The CDR3 DNA reads as TGTGCCATCAGTGGGTTCAGCGGTGCGGGTGAGCAGTTCTTC. It codes for CAISGFSGAGEQFF.